This T cell receptor beta chain is from a study of blood T cell repertoires in COVID-19. Study in general: The United States, Italy and Spain provided the acute and convalescent COVID-19 samples.

Per the study methods: Reference gene primer amplification in the assay estimated nucleated cell counts. Data came from immunoSEQ multiplex PCR; TCRdb stores just in-frame clones and leaves some out. V and J calls and clone size are copied from that table; D and trimming were computed from the DNA. The table records about 100,000 clones, roughly nine tenths of them present only once. Germline V CDR1 and CDR2: KGHSH, LQKENI. The CDR3 has 14 residues. Deletions cut 3 bases from V and 2 bases from J, with 11 bases between. The chain links TRBV18 to TRBJ2-7, with a tentative D call TRBD2 (5 bases). The sequencing input was peripheral blood. The clonotype comes from a man aged 45-60 years with active COVID-19. CDR3 residues: CASSPGGWTYEQYV. The CDR3 DNA reads as TGTGCCAGCTCACCGGGCGGGTGGACCTACGAGCAGTACGTC.